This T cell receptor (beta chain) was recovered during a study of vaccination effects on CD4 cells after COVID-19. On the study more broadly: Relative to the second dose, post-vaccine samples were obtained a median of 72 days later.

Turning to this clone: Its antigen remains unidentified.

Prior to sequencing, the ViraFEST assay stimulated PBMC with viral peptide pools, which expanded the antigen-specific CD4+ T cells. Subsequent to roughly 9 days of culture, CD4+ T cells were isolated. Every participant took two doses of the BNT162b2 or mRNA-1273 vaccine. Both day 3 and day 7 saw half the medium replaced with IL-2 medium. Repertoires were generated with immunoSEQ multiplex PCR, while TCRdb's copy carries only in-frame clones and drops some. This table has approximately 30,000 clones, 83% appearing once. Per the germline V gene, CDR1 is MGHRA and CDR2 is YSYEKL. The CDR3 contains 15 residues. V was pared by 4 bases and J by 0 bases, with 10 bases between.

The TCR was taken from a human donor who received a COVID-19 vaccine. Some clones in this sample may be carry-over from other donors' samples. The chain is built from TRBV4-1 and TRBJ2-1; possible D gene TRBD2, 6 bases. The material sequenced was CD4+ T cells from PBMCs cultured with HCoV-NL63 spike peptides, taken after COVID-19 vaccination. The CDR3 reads CASSPRGSSYNEQFF. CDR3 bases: TGCGCCAGCAGCCCCCGGGGGAGCTCCTACAATGAGCAGTTCTTC.